The entry below describes one T cell receptor (beta chain). Its antigen is currently not known. The sample holds no much larger clone one base away, and base qualities are not on file. The donors were healthy, HIV-negative adults with no recently reported acute infections or vaccinations. Only Caucasian adults living in Nashville, Tennessee, USA were represented among the donors. For unsorted samples, 90 million or so PBMCs were counted and genomic DNA was extracted with the QIAamp DNA Blood Mini kit. After blood collection by leukapheresis, PBMCs were isolated using Ficoll-Histopaque density gradient centrifugation and then cryopreserved in the vapor phase of liquid nitrogen. Using the deep immunoSEQ assay, TCR CDR3 regions were amplified from genomic DNA by multiplex PCR. Extracted genomic DNA from each cell subset was spread evenly across all wells of several immunoSEQ 96-well plates, with each plate serving as a replicate. For unsorted PBMC, approximately 300 ng of genomic DNA, equivalent to around 30,000 T cell genomes, went into each replicate PCR. Ten immunoSEQ deep assay plates were used to sequence the unsorted PBMC genomic DNA. Purified libraries were measured with a Qubit 3.0 fluorometer, size-checked on a Bioanalyzer 2100, and measured again with the KAPA Library Quantification kit. Every immunoSEQ 96-well plate was sequenced on a separate single-read 150-cycle Illumina NextSeq 550 flow cell. The authors' analysis ran thus. Because only junctional sequences without quality scores were contained in the immunoSEQ output, filtering matching that applied to full-length reads could not be performed. Sequences were annotated with PyIR, a Python wrapper for IgBLAST v1.9, and V/J genes and CDR3 were assigned using IMGT germline references. Reads with weak V/J assignments (E-value above 1e-6), missing CDR3, stop codons, out-of-frame junctions, or ambiguous translated residues were removed. V3J clonotypes were defined as sequences sharing an identical inferred V gene, J gene, and CDR3 amino acid sequence. The percentage overlap between two repertoires was calculated by dividing the number of shared unique clonotypes by the size of the smaller repertoire. Richness of each repertoire was evaluated using RTK rarefaction, the Chao1 estimator, and Recon v2.1 estimates of unobserved clonotypes. The table comes from immuneACCESS by way of TCRdb, which keeps in-frame sequences with V and J called. Part of the clones is missing from these tables; in studies checked, under half for an unresolved V gene and the rest for unknown reasons. V and J calls and clone size are as listed in that table; D and trimming were resolved from the DNA. The sample contains some 480,000 clones, less than 80% of them found a single time. The ten largest clones take up 10% to 15% of the sample.

The CDR3 sequence holds 17 residues, the cysteine and phenylalanine included. CDR3 DNA is the only sequence kept; it has 51 bases, read in frame from the first base. V is cut by 2 bases and J by 3 bases, and the space between the germline ends is 14 bases. CDR1 KGHSH and CDR2 LQKENI are derived from the germline V gene. The sample originates from a study of shared clonotypes between healthy human individuals (dated by TCRdb to the early 2020s). About the investigation overall: The cohort included a few men and a couple of women between 18 and 49 years of age. Blood TCR repertoires of roughly five healthy adults were deeply sequenced to estimate repertoire size and the extent of clonotype sharing between individuals. Between about 0.85 and 9.5 billion PBMCs per donor were obtained by leukapheresis. Libraries were prepared and TCR repertoires were sequenced by different laboratories using diverse techniques, in order to increase sequencing depth and limit assay-specific biases.

The full study reports these points: Pairwise subsampling led to the expectation that sequencing depth would affect the degree of clonotype sharing among donors. Sampling was limited to blood, and TCR repertoires in tissue likely differ from TCR repertoires in blood. Because the study included only a small number of donors, the genetic and exposure-history diversity represented was limited.

The rearrangement joined TRBV18 to TRBJ2-6; there is no confident call for the D gene. This TCR was recovered from a woman between 40 and 55 years old in good health. Some clones in this sample may be carry-over from other donors' samples. The material sequenced was PBMCs. The DNA is as follows: TGTGCCAGCTCACCATCACAGCATATTGGTGGGGCCAACGTCCTGACTTTC. The encoded protein is CASSPSQHIGGANVLTF. The full variable domain, with segments outside the CDR3 supplied by the reference TRBV18 and TRBJ2-6 proteins, appears as NAGVMQNPRHLVRRRGQEARLRCSPMKGHSHVYWYRQLPEEGLKFMVYLQKENIIDESGMPKERFSAEFPKEGPSILRIQQVVRGDSAAYFCASSPSQHIGGANVLTFGAGSRLTVL.